Listed below are T cell receptor beta chains from one sample, sequenced in a study of T cell repertoires in cytomegalovirus infection. No antigen has been assigned to these receptors. TCRdb passed the reads through MiXCR, listing each CDR3 protein once. In the table there are 50,000 to 65,000 distinct CDR3 sequences, roughly a fifth of which are singletons. The material sequenced was CD8+ T cells from cultured PBMCs, taken from culture after CMV antigen stimulation. The receptors were sampled from a human donor in good health (CMV status not recorded). Some clones in this sample may be carry-over from other donors' samples. Each CDR3 is given with its conserved first and last residue. Each record gives: J gene, D gene, V gene, clone size, CDR3 protein, CDR3 DNA. A D gene is named only where the DNA matches it firmly. Clone size is given for some rows only: seen once, a few or many times, or a class if the clone is expanded.

TRBJ2-7 . TRBV12-5 . CASGLGVYEQYF TGTGCTAGTGGTTTGGGGGTCTACGAGCAGTACTTC
TRBJ2-7 . TRBV27 once CASSLSSWGEQYF TGTGCCAGCAGTTTATCGTCATGGGGCGAGCAGTACTTC
TRBJ2-7 TRBD2 TRBV12-3/TRBV12-4 few CASSGTSATYEQYF TGTGCCAGCAGTGGGACTAGCGCTACCTACGAGCAGTACTTC
TRBJ2-1 TRBD2 TRBV7-9 few CASRLAGNNEQFF TGTGCCAGTCGACTAGCGGGGAACAATGAGCAGTTCTTC
TRBJ2-5 . TRBV7-2 . CASSLVLTYQETQYF TGTGCCAGCAGCTTAGTATTAACGTACCAAGAGACCCAGTACTTC
TRBJ2-7 . TRBV2 many CATGQGVYEQYF TGTGCCACAGGACAAGGGGTCTACGAGCAGTACTTC
TRBJ2-1 . TRBV19 . CASSMVAGTYNEQFF TGTGCCAGTAGTATGGTAGCTGGCACCTACAATGAGCAGTTCTTC
TRBJ2-1 . TRBV6-1 few CASSYPGLDNEQFF TGTGCCAGCAGTTACCCTGGACTGGACAATGAGCAGTTCTTC
TRBJ2-4 TRBD2 TRBV7-2 . CASSLRDSRLPGGIQYF TGTGCCAGCAGCCTACGGGACTCCCGTCTCCCGGGGGGGATTCAGTACTTC
TRBJ2-3 . TRBV25-1 few CASSQGGTDTQYF TGTGCCAGCAGTCAAGGGGGCACAGATACGCAGTATTTT
TRBJ1-5 . TRBV11-2 few CASSPVQPQHF TGTGCCAGCAGCCCTGTTCAGCCCCAGCATTTT
TRBJ2-2 . TRBV12-3/TRBV12-4 . CASRRALANTGELFF TGTGCCAGCCGTCGGGCCCTCGCGAACACCGGGGAGCTGTTTTTT
TRBJ1-2 . TRBV7-9 many CASSLAQGGEDGYTF TGTGCCAGCAGCTTAGCACAGGGCGGAGAGGACGGCTACACCTTC
TRBJ2-1 . TRBV6-5 few CASSRGPEQFF TGTGCCAGCAGTCGCGGCCCCGAGCAGTTCTTC
TRBJ2-3 TRBD2 TRBV6-4 many CASSVGSGSTDTQYF TGTGCCAGCAGTGTGGGTAGCGGGAGCACAGATACGCAGTATTTT
TRBJ2-7 . TRBV6-5 . CASSNYIEQYF TGTGCCAGCAGTAATTATATCGAGCAGTACTTC
TRBJ2-3 . TRBV7-6 many CASSLAAERGGDTQYF TGTGCCAGCAGCTTAGCGGCAGAACGAGGGGGGGATACGCAGTATTTT
TRBJ2-2 . TRBV11-2 few CASSPRGKNTGELFF TGTGCCAGCAGCCCTCGAGGGAAGAACACCGGGGAGCTGTTTTTT
TRBJ2-2 . TRBV15 . CATSGGPTGELFF TGTGCCACCAGTGGGGGGCCCACCGGGGAGCTGTTTTTT
TRBJ2-1 TRBD2 TRBV7-2 . CASSAGLAGSYNEQFF TGTGCCAGCAGCGCCGGACTAGCGGGTTCCTACAATGAGCAGTTCTTC
TRBJ2-1 TRBD2 TRBV12-3/TRBV12-4 . CASSPGASGRNEQFF TGTGCCAGCAGTCCCGGGGCTAGCGGGAGGAATGAGCAGTTCTTC
TRBJ2-1 TRBD1 TRBV7-6 . CASSGYRGQLGSTIYNEQFF TGTGCCAGCAGCGGATACAGGGGGCAATTAGGTTCAACGATCTACAATGAGCAGTTCTTC
TRBJ1-2 . TRBV7-9 once CASSLGADPIRGYTF TGTGCCAGCAGCTTGGGGGCCGATCCGATCAGGGGCTACACCTTC
TRBJ2-7 TRBD1 TRBV7-9 . CASSSDRGRNHEQYF TGTGCCAGCAGCTCGGACAGGGGGCGCAACCACGAGCAGTACTTC
TRBJ2-1 TRBD2 TRBV7-2 . CASGGGTSGGF TGTGCCTCCGGGGGGGGGACTAGCGGGGGTTTC
TRBJ2-1 . TRBV7-2 few CASSLDVRWAARTYNEQFF TGTGCCAGCAGCTTAGATGTTCGGTGGGCGGCTCGAACCTACAATGAGCAGTTCTTC
TRBJ2-5 . TRBV7-9 . CASSFWDQPGTQYF TGTGCCAGCAGCTTTTGGGACCAACCGGGGACCCAGTACTTC
TRBJ1-1 TRBD1 TRBV27 many CASSLAGGITEAFF TGTGCCAGCAGTTTGGCAGGGGGCATCACTGAAGCTTTCTTT
TRBJ2-7 . TRBV7-9 many CASSDSPGRGYPSAYF TGTGCCAGCAGCGACTCCCCGGGGCGGGGCTACCCTTCGGCGTACTTC
TRBJ2-7 . TRBV6-2/TRBV6-3 many CASSYTGPYEQYF TGTGCCAGCAGTTATACGGGACCCTACGAGCAGTACTTC
TRBJ2-3 TRBD1 TRBV4-1 many CASSPLGQGGSNTQYF TGCGCCAGCAGCCCCCTGGGACAGGGAGGTTCGAATACGCAGTATTTT
TRBJ2-7 . TRBV9 . CASSVGDHSNEQYF TGTGCCAGCAGCGTAGGGGACCACTCCAACGAGCAGTACTTC
TRBJ2-1 TRBD2 TRBV7-9 . CASSPTSDPYNEQFF TGTGCCAGCAGCCCTACTAGCGACCCCTACAATGAGCAGTTCTTC
TRBJ2-4 . TRBV7-2 few CASSPEGGAKNIQYF TGTGCCAGCAGCCCCGAAGGGGGGGCCAAAAACATTCAGTACTTC
TRBJ2-7 . TRBV27 few CASRKAGGSEQYF TGTGCCAGCAGGAAGGCAGGAGGGAGCGAGCAGTACTTC
TRBJ1-4 . TRBV29-1 few CSVSRGLREKLFF TGCAGCGTTTCTCGGGGGCTTAGGGAAAAACTGTTTTTT
TRBJ2-3 . TRBV6-6 . CASSYVARTDTQYF TGTGCCAGCAGTTATGTGGCCCGCACAGATACGCAGTATTTT
TRBJ2-1 . TRBV9 . CASSTGALQFF TGTGCCAGCAGCACTGGCGCGCTTCAGTTCTTC
TRBJ1-1 . TRBV5-1 few CASSLSYNTEAFF TGCGCCAGCAGCTTATCATATAACACTGAAGCTTTCTTT
TRBJ2-3 TRBD1 TRBV12-3/TRBV12-4 few CASSGGTGYTDTQYF TGTGCCAGCAGTGGAGGGACAGGGTACACAGATACGCAGTATTTT